These T cell receptor beta chains were read from a single sample in a study of Ad26.COV2.S vaccination and SARS-CoV-2 variants. The data were produced by immunoSEQ multiplex PCR, yet TCRdb's version contains in-frame clones alone and is incomplete. The sample contains roughly 700,000 clones, 89% of which appear only once. The sample consisted of peripheral blood, taken in a trial of Ad26.COV2.S vaccine versus placebo. All receptors derive from a person between 18 and 65 years old who received the Ad26.COV2.S COVID-19 vaccine or a placebo. Each CDR3 is given with its conserved first and last residue. A D gene is named only where the DNA matches it firmly. Clone size is not always given. Where it is, it says once, few, many or a class for expanded clones.

size	J	V	D	DNA	CDR3
NA	TRBJ1-6	TRBV15	NA	TGTGCCACCAGCACCTCGGCGGGTGCTAATTCACCCCTCCACTTT	CATSTSAGANSPLHF
NA	TRBJ2-2	TRBV15	NA	TGTGCCACCAGCGCAGGGTTTAACACCGGGGAGCTGTTTTTT	CATSAGFNTGELFF
NA	TRBJ2-7	TRBV7-6	NA	TGTGCCAGCAGCTCGGCAACCAGCTCCTACGAGCAGTACTTC	CASSSATSSYEQYF
NA	TRBJ2-1	TRBV21-1	NA	TGTGCCAGCAGCAAATCCAAGCAGGGACTTCTACGCAATGAGCAGTTCTTC	CASSKSKQGLLRNEQFF
NA	TRBJ2-3	TRBV11-2	NA	TGTGCCAGCAGCCCCTTGCGGCTAGCTGGAGATACGCAGTATTTT	CASSPLRLAGDTQYF
NA	TRBJ1-1	TRBV30	NA	TGTGCCTGGACACAGGGCGGTCCTGAAGCTTTCTTT	CAWTQGGPEAFF
NA	TRBJ2-5	TRBV2	NA	TGTGCCAGCGGATTTGAGGGGACCGAGACCCAGTACTTC	CASGFEGTETQYF
NA	TRBJ1-2	TRBV30	TRBD1	TGTGCCTGGTCCCCGGACAGGGGGTTCTATGGCTACACCTTC	CAWSPDRGFYGYTF
NA	TRBJ1-1	TRBV18	NA	TGTGCCAGCTCACCGCAGCTCGCGGCAGGGCAAGGCACTGAAGCTTTCTTT	CASSPQLAAGQGTEAFF
NA	TRBJ2-2	TRBV19	NA	TGTGCCAGTAGTATTGGAAAGAGCCCAGCACCCGGGGAGCTGTTTTTT	CASSIGKSPAPGELFF
NA	TRBJ2-7	TRBV18	NA	TGTGCCAGCTCACCACTGGGGGCAGGGTTGGGCGAGCAGTACTTC	CASSPLGAGLGEQYF
NA	TRBJ2-3	TRBV15	NA	TGTGCCACCAGCAGAGATCAGGCCAGGGGCACAGATACGCAGTATTTT	CATSRDQARGTDTQYF
NA	TRBJ2-1	TRBV7-2	TRBD2	TGTGCCAGCAGCTCACGGACTAGCGGGGGGTGGGCTGAGCAGTTCTTC	CASSSRTSGGWAEQFF
NA	TRBJ2-5	TRBV30	NA	TGTGCCCAAGCCGGACAAGAGACCCAGTACTTC	CAQAGQETQYF
NA	TRBJ1-4	TRBV6-5	NA	TGTGCCAGCAGCCCCCGGAGGACGGGTGAAAAACTGTTTTTT	CASSPRRTGEKLFF
NA	TRBJ1-2	TRBV19	TRBD1	TGTGCCAGTAGTGGGGGGACAGGGGCTTCCTATGGCTACACCTTC	CASSGGTGASYGYTF
NA	TRBJ2-3	TRBV9	NA	TGTGCCAGCAGCGTAGGAAGAACTAGCTACCGCACAGATACGCAGTATTTT	CASSVGRTSYRTDTQYF
NA	TRBJ1-2	TRBV19	NA	TGTGCCAGTAGAGACTACTACGGAGGCTACACCTTC	CASRDYYGGYTF
NA	TRBJ1-6	TRBV7-9	NA	TGTGCCAGCAGCCAGGGACGGATATATTCACCCCTCCACTTT	CASSQGRIYSPLHF
NA	TRBJ2-7	TRBV23-1	NA	TGCGCCAGCAGTCAATCGGGTGGGGCCAATCTCGGGTCCTACGAGCAGTACTTC	CASSQSGGANLGSYEQYF
NA	TRBJ1-3	TRBV19	NA	TGTGCCAGTAGTATCGGGATGGGATATTATGGAAACACCATATATTTT	CASSIGMGYYGNTIYF
NA	TRBJ1-2	TRBV27	TRBD1	TGTGCCAGCAGTCGCACAGGGGTGCATGGCTACACCTTC	CASSRTGVHGYTF
NA	TRBJ1-1	TRBV6-6	NA	TGTGCCAGCACCCCCCGAAGGGGGGGCATCACTGAAGCTTTCTTT	CASTPRRGGITEAFF
NA	TRBJ2-1	TRBV5-1	TRBD2	TGCGCCAGCAGCTTGCTAGCGGGAGGTCACAATGAGCAGTTCTTC	CASSLLAGGHNEQFF
NA	TRBJ1-1	TRBV2	NA	TGTGCCAGCAGCGCAAGGCAAGGGAACACTGAAGCTTTCTTT	CASSARQGNTEAFF
NA	TRBJ2-5	TRBV6-5	TRBD1	TGTGCCAGCAAAACAGGGGGCAGGGAGACCCAGTACTTC	CASKTGGRETQYF
NA	TRBJ1-2	TRBV30	NA	TGTGCCTGGAGTCCCATGACAGTTAACTATGGCTACACCTTC	CAWSPMTVNYGYTF
NA	TRBJ2-1	TRBV19	NA	TGTGCCAGTAGTATAGAGCACGGGATCCCTAAGAATGAGCAGTTCTTC	CASSIEHGIPKNEQFF
NA	TRBJ2-2	TRBV7-2	TRBD2	TGTGCCAGCAGCTCTCCGCTAGCGGGGAACACCGGGGAGCTGTTTTTT	CASSSPLAGNTGELFF
NA	TRBJ1-3	TRBV7-8	NA	TGTGCCAGCAGCTTAGCGGCTGGGGGTTCCTCTGGAAACACCATATATTTT	CASSLAAGGSSGNTIYF
NA	TRBJ2-3	TRBV19	NA	TGTGCCACCCAAAGGCAGGGGAGCACAGATACGCAGTATTTT	CATQRQGSTDTQYF
NA	TRBJ2-7	TRBV7-8	NA	TGTGCCAGCAGCGATACCCGACACGAGCAGTACTTC	CASSDTRHEQYF
NA	TRBJ2-7	TRBV6-2/TRBV6-3	TRBD2	TGTGCCAGCAGCCCCGGGACTAGCGGTACCTACGAGCAGTACTTC	CASSPGTSGTYEQYF
once	TRBJ1-1	TRBV19	TRBD1	TGTGCCAGTAGTATTACGCGGGACAGGGGCACTGAAGCTTTCTTT	CASSITRDRGTEAFF
NA	TRBJ1-5	TRBV2	NA	TGTGCCAGCAGGGACCCTAATCAGCCCCAGCATTTT	CASRDPNQPQHF
NA	TRBJ2-3	TRBV7-2	NA	TGTGCCAGCAGCTTAGGGGTTACGCAGTATTTT	CASSLGVTQYF
NA	TRBJ2-3	TRBV11-2	TRBD2	TGTGCCAGCAGCTTTGCGGGAGAGAACACAGATACGCAGTATTTT	CASSFAGENTDTQYF
NA	TRBJ1-6	TRBV30	NA	TGTGCCTGGAGCGCCGAGTGGGGGACACCCCTCCACTTT	CAWSAEWGTPLHF
once	TRBJ1-1	TRBV6-1	NA	TGTGCCAGCAGTGAGACACTTAACACTGAAGCTTTCTTT	CASSETLNTEAFF
NA	TRBJ2-7	TRBV2	TRBD1	TGTGCCAGCAGTGTCCGGGACAGCTACGAGCAGTACTTC	CASSVRDSYEQYF
NA	TRBJ2-7	TRBV3-1/TRBV3-2	NA	TGTGCCAGCAGCCAAGAGGGGACACTGTCCTACGAGCAGTACTTC	CASSQEGTLSYEQYF
NA	TRBJ1-5	TRBV19	NA	TGTGCCAGTACCACCTCCGGGTCTCAGCATTTT	CASTTSGSQHF
NA	TRBJ1-1	TRBV10-3	TRBD1	TGTGCCATCACCCCGGACAGGGGGCCGACTTTCTTT	CAITPDRGPTFF
NA	TRBJ2-7	TRBV28	TRBD2	TGTGCCAGCATCCAAGCGGGACGTAGTCGGTTGAACGAGCAGTACTTC	CASIQAGRSRLNEQYF
NA	TRBJ2-7	TRBV24-1	NA	TGTGCCACCAGTGTTGAGGGGAGGGAGCAGTACTTC	CATSVEGREQYF
NA	TRBJ2-2	TRBV10-3	NA	TGTGCCATCAGTGAAGGGCGTCAGGGGATCGCGAACACCGGGGAGCTGTTTTTT	CAISEGRQGIANTGELFF
NA	TRBJ1-5	TRBV1	NA	TGCACCAGCAGCCAAAGGGAATATAATCAGCCCCAGCATTTT	CTSSQREYNQPQHF
NA	TRBJ2-3	TRBV7-2	NA	TGTGCCAGCAGCTTAGGTCGAACTAGATCAGATACGCAGTATTTT	CASSLGRTRSDTQYF
NA	TRBJ1-4	TRBV5-5	NA	TGTGCCAGCAGCCGGACCCCTAATGAAAAACTGTTTTTT	CASSRTPNEKLFF
NA	TRBJ2-7	TRBV3-1/TRBV3-2	NA	TGTGCCAGCAGCCGGACTGGTTCTAACGAGCAGTACTTC	CASSRTGSNEQYF
NA	TRBJ2-7	TRBV20-1	NA	TGCAGTGCCCACAGGGTAGGCGAGCAGTACTTC	CSAHRVGEQYF
few	TRBJ1-1	TRBV18	NA	TGTGCCAGCTCACCGCAGGGGTTGAACACTGAAGCTTTCTTT	CASSPQGLNTEAFF
NA	TRBJ2-7	TRBV5-1	TRBD1	TGCGCCACTCAAAAAGGGACAGGGAGCCACGAGCAGTACTTC	CATQKGTGSHEQYF
NA	TRBJ1-6	TRBV5-6	NA	TGTGCCAGCAGCTTGGTGGAGGCAGGCGTCTCACCCCTCCACTTT	CASSLVEAGVSPLHF
once	TRBJ1-4	TRBV12-3/TRBV12-4	NA	TGTGCCAGCAGTTTGGGAGAAAAACTGTTTTTT	CASSLGEKLFF